This is a list of T cell receptor beta chains from one sample in a study of blood T cells in healthy people across ages. Via MiXCR, TCRdb re-called the 5' RACE reads, giving one row per CDR3 protein. The sample has approximately 600,000 distinct CDR3 sequences; 58% are singletons. The sequencing sample was made of blood. Receptor source: a man aged 55 to 70 in good health. Each CDR3 is given with its conserved first and last residue.

>TRBJ2-3|TRBV6-2/TRBV6-3
CASRTLAESTDTQYF
>TRBJ2-1|TRBV20-1
CSADGFDEQFF
>TRBJ1-1|TRBV11-2
CASSPQRASGLGTEAFF
>TRBJ1-6|TRBV7-9
CASSQQDPGQFPDSPLHF
>TRBJ2-4|TRBV5-1
CASRLEETAKNIQYF
>TRBJ1-6|TRBV6-6
CASSYSEGSPLHF
>TRBJ2-7|TRBV20-1
CSARAGTGQYEQYF
>TRBJ2-3|TRBV6-5
CASSTPGLAPDMQYF
>TRBJ2-1|TRBV6-6
CASSYEGTGRQFF
>TRBJ2-4|TRBV14
CASSQAGQAWNIQYF
>TRBJ1-5|TRBV21-1
CASSKTGKQNQPQHF
>TRBJ1-4|TRBV6-2/TRBV6-3
CASRIGQGRGGPTNEKLFF
>TRBJ2-7|TRBV20-1
CSARRGGYYEQYF
>TRBJ2-5|TRBV29-1
CSVAGTSGGETQYF
>TRBJ1-2|TRBV20-1
CSAEQSLTWGYTF
>TRBJ2-5|TRBV5-1
CASSLEEGLGYF
>TRBJ2-7|TRBV7-2
CASSSDSTGFYEQYF
>TRBJ2-1|TRBV6-2/TRBV6-3
CASRVPGEQFF
>TRBJ2-1|TRBV7-2
CASSNSGGGRNEQFF
>TRBJ2-3|TRBV10-3
CAIRKDRDGDTQYF
>TRBJ2-7|TRBV12-3/TRBV12-4
CASSFSGGTVTYEQYF
>TRBJ2-1|TRBV27
CASSGPRDRGRNEQFF
>TRBJ2-2|TRBV7-8
CASSLAASGGTGELFF
>TRBJ1-2|TRBV20-1
CSAEGNNRAYGYTF
>TRBJ2-2|TRBV4-2
CASSQEFGGELFF
>TRBJ2-1|TRBV7-8
CASSLAELAGISYNEQFF
>TRBJ2-6|TRBV7-2
CASSQRSGANVLTF
>TRBJ2-1|TRBV2
CASDSGGAYNEQFF
>TRBJ2-1|TRBV7-8
CASSKGTVGNEQFF
>TRBJ2-2|TRBV11-3
CASSLGSRTNTGELFF
>TRBJ2-7|TRBV20-1
CSARDHALAGGLHYEQYF
>TRBJ1-5|TRBV5-8
CASGRGRGHQPQHF
>TRBJ2-3|TRBV24-1
CATSITGEGGTDTQYF
>TRBJ2-5|TRBV27
CASSHLYNEQYF
>TRBJ2-3|TRBV3-1
CASSQRDRGRRGLYTDTQYF